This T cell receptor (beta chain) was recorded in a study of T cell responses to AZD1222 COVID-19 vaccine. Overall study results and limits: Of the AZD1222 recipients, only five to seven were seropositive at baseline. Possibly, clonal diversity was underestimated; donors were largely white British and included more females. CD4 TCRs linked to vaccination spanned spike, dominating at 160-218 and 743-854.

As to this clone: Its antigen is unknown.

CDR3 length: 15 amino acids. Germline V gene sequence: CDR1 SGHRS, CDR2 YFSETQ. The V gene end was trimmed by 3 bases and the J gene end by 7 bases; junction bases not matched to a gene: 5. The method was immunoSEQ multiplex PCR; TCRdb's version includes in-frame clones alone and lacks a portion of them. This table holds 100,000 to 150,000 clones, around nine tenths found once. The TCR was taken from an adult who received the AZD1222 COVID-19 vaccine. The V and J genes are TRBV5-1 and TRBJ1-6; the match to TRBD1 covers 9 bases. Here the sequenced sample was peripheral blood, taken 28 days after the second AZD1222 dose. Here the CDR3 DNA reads TGCGCCAGCAGCTCCCGGGACAGGGACAATTCACCCCTCCACTTT. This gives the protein CASSSRDRDNSPLHF.